One sample yielded the 21 T cell receptor beta chains listed below, sequenced in a study of blood T cell repertoires in COVID-19. Sequencing used immunoSEQ multiplex PCR; TCRdb keeps in-frame clones, though not all of them. The table has fewer than 150,000 clones, 84% seen once; the top ten hold 8.8%. The sequencing sample was made of peripheral blood. The receptors derive from a woman of 80 years or more in a cohort sampled during active or convalescent COVID-19.

In nucleotides, the CDR3 is TGTGCCAGCAGCTTAAACCTATTCCGGGAGGAGGCTTTCTTT. Amino acids: CASSLNLFREEAFF. The rearrangement uses TRBV7-8 and TRBJ1-1, with D uncertain. The CDR3 covers 14 residues. Trimming pared 2 bases from V and 11 bases from J, leaving 18 bases between. The germline V gene encodes CDR1 SGHVS and CDR2 FQNEAQ.

The J gene is TRBJ2-7, the V gene TRBV6-5, with TRBD1 matching 7 bases. Germline CDR1 and CDR2: MNHEY and SVGAGI. The CDR3 totals 13 residues. The V gene end was trimmed by 6 bases and the J gene end by 5 bases; junction bases not matched to a gene: 7. The CDR3 nucleotides read TGTGCCAGCAGAAGGACAGGTTCCCACGAGCAGTACTTC. Amino acid sequence: CASRRTGSHEQYF.

CDR3 protein: CASSQDTGGYYGYTF. Here the CDR3 DNA reads TGCGCCAGCAGCCAAGATACAGGGGGCTACTATGGCTACACCTTC. The chain carries TRBV4-1 and TRBJ1-2; TRBD1 matches 9 bases. This CDR3 has 15 amino acids. Germline V gene lookup returns CDR1 MGHRA and CDR2 YSYEKL. V was clipped by 0 bases and J by 3 bases; unmatched bases: 2.

V usage is TRBV18 and J usage is TRBJ1-2; maybe TRBD1 (5 bases). Germline V CDR1 and CDR2: KGHSH, LQKENI. The CDR3 is 14 amino acids. V was clipped by 0 bases and J by 8 bases, with 13 bases between them. The CDR3 coding sequence is TGTGCCAGCTCACCACCGATACCTGGGGCGGGCTACACCTTC. Translating it yields CASSPPIPGAGYTF.

This chain links TRBV6-5 with TRBJ1-1, with D perhaps TRBD1 (6 bases). V lost 8 bases to trimming and J lost 6 bases, with 13 bases between them. Per the germline V gene, CDR1 is MNHEY and CDR2 is SVGAGI. This CDR3 region has 12 residues. The CDR3 here is CASQLQGPEAFF. CDR3 coding DNA: TGTGCCAGCCAATTACAGGGTCCTGAAGCTTTCTTT.

This chain uses TRBV11-3 with TRBJ2-7; D unresolved. The CDR3 contains 14 residues. Germline assignment: CDR1 SGHNT and CDR2 YENEEA. The V and J ends lost 2 bases and 5 bases respectively, with 13 bases between them. This CDR3 is CASSLNPAQDEQYF. CDR3 bases: TGTGCCAGCAGCTTAAATCCCGCCCAGGACGAGCAGTACTTC. The variable domain in full, completed from reference TRBV11-3 and TRBJ2-7, reads EAGVVQSPRYKIIEKKQPVAFWCNPISGHNTLYWYLQNLGQGPELLIRYENEEAVDDSQLPKDRFSAERLKGVDSTLKIQPAELGDSAVYLCASSLNPAQDEQYFGPGTRLTVT.

This chain joins TRBV11-2 and TRBJ1-3, with D possibly matching TRBD1 (5 bases). The CDR3 has 14 residues. Looked up from germline, CDR1 is SGHAT and CDR2 is FQNNGV. The V and J ends lost 4 bases and 0 bases respectively, with 7 bases between them. The CDR3: CASSYDSSGNTIYF. For the CDR3, the DNA is TGTGCCAGCAGCTACGACAGCTCTGGAAACACCATATATTTT.

This clone was picked up one time. This chain uses TRBV4-3 with TRBJ1-1; no clear D. The CDR3 covers 16 residues. Germline V gene data show CDR1 as LGHNA and CDR2 as YSLEER. V was cut by 0 bases and J by 1 base, with 12 bases left in between. CDR3 residues: CASSQDSGITNTEAFF. The CDR3 DNA follows: TGCGCCAGCAGCCAAGATAGCGGGATCACGAACACTGAAGCTTTCTTT.

The chain has TRBV28 and TRBJ2-1, with TRBD2 as a possible D gene (6 bases). CDR3 size: 13 residues. Trimming removed 4 bases from V and 8 bases from J, with 12 bases in between. Germline CDR1 is MDHEN and CDR2 is SYDVKM. Here the CDR3 reads CASSSVGGDEQFF. CDR3 DNA sequence: TGTGCCAGCAGTTCGGTGGGGGGAGATGAGCAGTTCTTC.

The CDR3 DNA reads TGTGCCAGCAGCTTAAACCGGGCAGGGGCTAGGAGAGAGACCCAGTACTTC. It is translated as CASSLNRAGARRETQYF. The genes are TRBV7-9 and TRBJ2-7, with D possibly TRBD1 on 6 matching bases. The DNA end is more similar to TRBJ2-5, so the J call may be wrong. The CDR3 loop spans 17 amino acids. The germline gives CDR1 SEHNR, CDR2 FQNEAQ (reference sequence).

This sequence joins TRBV5-1 and TRBJ1-1; D not certain. There are 16 residues in the CDR3. Trimming took off 0 bases at V and 0 bases at J, with 12 bases between the two ends. CDR1 is SGHRS and CDR2 is YFSETQ in the germline V gene. Here the CDR3 reads CASSLAFRAMNTEAFF. CDR3 DNA sequence: TGCGCCAGCAGCTTGGCGTTCCGAGCAATGAACACTGAAGCTTTCTTT.

This chain connects TRBV5-5 to TRBJ1-2, with 10 bases lining up with TRBD1. V lost 1 base, J lost 7 bases, and 7 bases stayed unmatched. CDR3 length: 15 amino acids. Germline V gene sequence: CDR1 SGHKS, CDR2 YYEKEE (reference sequence). The CDR3 DNA reads TGTGCCAGCAGCTTGTCAGGACAGGGGGTTGCTGGCTACACCTTC. Protein sequence: CASSLSGQGVAGYTF.

The chain joins TRBV2 to TRBJ1-2; possibly TRBD1 for D (5 bases). Per germline, CDR1 SNHLY and CDR2 FYNNEI. The CDR3 has 12 residues. The V gene lost 6 bases and the J gene lost 4 bases, with 9 bases spanning the gap. CDR3 residues: CASRLQVYGYTF. CDR3 nucleotide sequence: TGTGCCAGCAGATTACAGGTCTATGGCTACACCTTC.

The chain has TRBV28 and TRBJ1-4, with a weak D call TRBD1 (6 bases). Trimming took 6 bases from V and 14 from J, leaving 22 bases between them. The CDR3 spans 14 residues. Germline V gene data show CDR1 as MDHEN and CDR2 as SYDVKM. CDR3 bases: TGTGCCAGCAGGCAACAGGGAGCCGGAATGGGGCTGTTTTTT. It translates to CASRQQGAGMGLFF.

This chain connects TRBV7-9 to TRBJ1-2, with 10 positions matching TRBD1. J lost 6 bases, V lost 4 bases, and 11 bases had no gene match. The CDR3 is 16 amino acids. Looked up from germline, CDR1 is SEHNR and CDR2 is FQNEAQ (reference sequence). This chain's CDR3 is CASSSRRGGQGDGYTF. The CDR3 DNA reads as TGTGCCAGCAGCTCCCGTCGTGGCGGACAGGGGGATGGCTACACCTTC. The full variable domain, its missing parts supplied by reference TRBV7-9 and TRBJ1-2, is DTGVSQNPRHKITKRGQNVTFRCDPISEHNRLYWYRQTLGQGPEFLTYFQNEAQLEKSRLLSDRFSAERPKGSFSTLEIQRTEQGDSAMYLCASSSRRGGQGDGYTFGSGTRLTVV.

The chain carries TRBV27 and TRBJ2-2; D not certain. The CDR3 is 11 residues long. Trimming removed 3 bases at V and 7 bases at J, with 3 bases between. Germline values: CDR1 MNHEY, CDR2 SMNVEV (reference sequence). CDR3 amino acids: CASSFLGELFF. CDR3 coding DNA: TGTGCCAGCAGTTTCCTCGGGGAGCTGTTTTTT.

This clone has only one observation. The CDR3 here is CASSGDRGSSYEQYF. DNA of the CDR3: TGTGCCAGCAGCGGAGACAGGGGAAGCTCCTACGAGCAGTACTTC. J is TRBJ2-7 and V is TRBV5-4, with TRBD1 matching over 8 bases. The CDR3 loop spans 15 amino acids. With V trimmed by 4 bases and J by 0 bases, 6 bases remained unmatched. Germline lookup yields CDR1 SGHNT and CDR2 YYREEE (reference sequence).

The chain couples TRBV18 to TRBJ1-4, with D tentatively TRBD1 (6 bases). V dropped 4 bases and J dropped 8 bases, with 11 bases sitting between them. The CDR3 contains 13 residues. Germline CDR1 KGHSH, CDR2 LQKENI. The CDR3 here is CASSLGRGEKLFF. The CDR3 DNA follows: TGTGCCAGCTCACTCGGCAGGGGCGAAAAACTGTTTTTT. Drawing the rest from reference TRBV18 and TRBJ1-4, the complete variable domain is NAGVMQNPRHLVRRRGQEARLRCSPMKGHSHVYWYRQLPEEGLKFMVYLQKENIIDESGMPKERFSAEFPKEGPSILRIQQVVRGDSAAYFCASSLGRGEKLFFGSGTQLSVL.

V and J are TRBV28 and TRBJ2-3; the D gene is possibly TRBD1 (5 bases). Deletions cut 6 bases from V and 8 bases from J, with 15 bases between. This CDR3 region has 13 residues. Germline V lookup: CDR1 MDHEN, CDR2 SYDVKM. CDR3 bases: TGTGCCAGCAGCCCGACAGCTGCCGTTACGCAGTATTTT. Encoded protein: CASSPTAAVTQYF.

The CDR3: CASSLLTGNTEAFF. CDR3 nucleotides: TGCGCCAGCAGCCTGTTAACAGGGAACACTGAAGCTTTCTTT. J is TRBJ1-1 and V is TRBV5-1; TRBD1 might be the D (5 bases). There are 14 residues in the CDR3. V was cut by 4 bases and J by 1 base, with 11 bases left in between. Germline lookup yields CDR1 SGHRS and CDR2 YFSETQ.

This rearrangement joins TRBV7-8 to TRBJ2-7, with TRBD1 matching 8 bases. This CDR3 is built from 13 residues. The germline gives CDR1 SGHVS, CDR2 FQNEAQ. Trimming removed 3 bases from V and 3 bases from J; junction bases left unmatched: 1. The chain's CDR3 is CASSFDRGYEQYV. The CDR3 region has the DNA TGTGCCAGCAGCTTCGACAGGGGCTACGAGCAGTACGTC.